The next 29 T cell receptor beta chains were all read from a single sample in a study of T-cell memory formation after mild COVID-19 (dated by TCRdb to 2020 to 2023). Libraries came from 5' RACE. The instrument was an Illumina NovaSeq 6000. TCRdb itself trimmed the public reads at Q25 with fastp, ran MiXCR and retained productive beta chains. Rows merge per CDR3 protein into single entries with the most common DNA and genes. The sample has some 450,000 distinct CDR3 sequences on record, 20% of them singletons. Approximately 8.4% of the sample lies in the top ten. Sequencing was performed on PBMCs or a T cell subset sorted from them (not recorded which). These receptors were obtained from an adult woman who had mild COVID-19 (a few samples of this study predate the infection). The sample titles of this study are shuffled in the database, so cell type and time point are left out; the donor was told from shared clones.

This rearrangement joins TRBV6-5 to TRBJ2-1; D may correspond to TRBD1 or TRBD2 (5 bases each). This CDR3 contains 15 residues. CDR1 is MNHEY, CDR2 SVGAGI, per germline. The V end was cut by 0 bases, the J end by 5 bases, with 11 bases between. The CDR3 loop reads CASSYSRRGDNEQFF. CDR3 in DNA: TGTGCCAGCAGTTACTCGAGAAGAGGGGACAATGAGCAGTTCTTC.

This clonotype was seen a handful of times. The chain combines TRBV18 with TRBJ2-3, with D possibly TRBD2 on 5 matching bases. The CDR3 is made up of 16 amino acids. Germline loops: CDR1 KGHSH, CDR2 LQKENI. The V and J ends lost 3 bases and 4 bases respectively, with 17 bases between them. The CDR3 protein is CASSPRPGLSADTQYF. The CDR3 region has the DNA TGTGCCAGCTCACCTCGACCGGGGTTATCTGCAGATACGCAGTATTTT. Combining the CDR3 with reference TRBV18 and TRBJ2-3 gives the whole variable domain NAGVMQNPRHLVRRRGQEARLRCSPMKGHSHVYWYRQLPEEGLKFMVYLQKENIIDESGMPKERFSAEFPKEGPSILRIQQVVRGDSAAYFCASSPRPGLSADTQYFGPGTRLTVL.

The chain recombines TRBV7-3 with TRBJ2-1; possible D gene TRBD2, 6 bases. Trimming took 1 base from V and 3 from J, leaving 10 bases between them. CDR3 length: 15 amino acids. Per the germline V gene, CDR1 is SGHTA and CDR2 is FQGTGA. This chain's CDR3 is CASSLRASDYNEQFF. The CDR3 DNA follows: TGTGCCAGCAGCTTAAGGGCTAGCGACTACAATGAGCAGTTCTTC.

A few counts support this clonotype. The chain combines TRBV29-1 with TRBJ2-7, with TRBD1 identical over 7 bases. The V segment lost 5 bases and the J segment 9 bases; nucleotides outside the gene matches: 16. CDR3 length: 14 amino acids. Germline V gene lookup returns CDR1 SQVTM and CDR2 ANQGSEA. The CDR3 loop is CSVTGTTGVLGQYF. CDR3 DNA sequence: TGCAGCGTTACCGGGACCACAGGGGTTTTAGGGCAGTACTTC.

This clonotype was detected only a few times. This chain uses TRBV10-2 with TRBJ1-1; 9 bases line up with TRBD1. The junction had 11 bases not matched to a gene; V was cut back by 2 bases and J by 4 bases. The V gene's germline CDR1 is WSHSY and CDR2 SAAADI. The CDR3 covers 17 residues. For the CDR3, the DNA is TGCGCCAGCAGTGAGGCCCCGGGACAGGGAGTCGGCACTGAAGCTTTCTTT. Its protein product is CASSEAPGQGVGTEAFF.

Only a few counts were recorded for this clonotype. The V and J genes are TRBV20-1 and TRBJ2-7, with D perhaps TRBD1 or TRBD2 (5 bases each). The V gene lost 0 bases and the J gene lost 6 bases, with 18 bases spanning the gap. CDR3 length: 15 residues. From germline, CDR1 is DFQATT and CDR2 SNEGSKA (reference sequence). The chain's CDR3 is CSARDLRGRVFEQYF. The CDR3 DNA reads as TGCAGTGCTAGAGATCTAAGGGGACGGGTATTCGAGCAGTACTTC.

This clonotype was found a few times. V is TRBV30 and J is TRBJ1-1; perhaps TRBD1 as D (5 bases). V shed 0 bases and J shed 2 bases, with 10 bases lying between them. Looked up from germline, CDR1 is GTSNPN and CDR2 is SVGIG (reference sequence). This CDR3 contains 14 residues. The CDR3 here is CAWSVRGINTEAFF. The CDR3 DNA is TGTGCCTGGAGTGTAAGGGGTATTAACACTGAAGCTTTCTTT.

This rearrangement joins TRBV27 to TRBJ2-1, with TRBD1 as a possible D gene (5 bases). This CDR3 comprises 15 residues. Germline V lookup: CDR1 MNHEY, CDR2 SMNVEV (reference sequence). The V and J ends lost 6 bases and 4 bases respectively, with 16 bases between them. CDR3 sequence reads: CASSQTVSEYNEQFF. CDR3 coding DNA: TGTGCCAGCAGCCAGACAGTCTCGGAATACAATGAGCAGTTCTTC.

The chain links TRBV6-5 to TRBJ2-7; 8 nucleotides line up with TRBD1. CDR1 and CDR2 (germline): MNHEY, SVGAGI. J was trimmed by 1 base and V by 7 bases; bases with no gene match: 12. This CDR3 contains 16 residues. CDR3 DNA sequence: TGTGCCAGCAACTCCCTGCCAGGACAGGGATCCTACGAGCAGTACTTC. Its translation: CASNSLPGQGSYEQYF.

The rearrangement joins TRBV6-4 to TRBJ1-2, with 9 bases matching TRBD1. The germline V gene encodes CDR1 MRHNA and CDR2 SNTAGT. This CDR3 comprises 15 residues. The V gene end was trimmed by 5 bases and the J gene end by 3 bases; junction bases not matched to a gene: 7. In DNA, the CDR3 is TGTGCCAGCAGTCCCCGACAGGGGGGAGACTATGGCTACACCTTC. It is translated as CASSPRQGGDYGYTF.

Here the CDR3 DNA reads TGTGCCAGCAGCGTAGAGGTCGGCGAGCAGTACTTC. This encodes CASSVEVGEQYF. The chain links TRBV9 to TRBJ2-7; no definite D call. Germline CDR1 and CDR2: SGDLS and YYNGEE. This CDR3 comprises 12 residues. Deletions cut 0 bases from V and 6 bases from J, with 7 bases between. Supplemented by reference TRBV9 and TRBJ2-7, the full variable domain reads DSGVTQTPKHLITATGQRVTLRCSPRSGDLSVYWYQQSLDQGLQFLIQYYNGEERAKGNILERFSAQQFPDLHSELNLSSLELGDSALYFCASSVEVGEQYFGPGTRLTVT.

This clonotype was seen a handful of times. CDR3 bases: TGCGCCAGCAGCCGGGGGTGGGGTGGCAATCAGCCCCAGCATTTT. Its translation is CASSRGWGGNQPQHF. The chain employs TRBV4-1 and TRBJ1-5, with a possible D match to TRBD1 (5 bases). There are 15 residues in the CDR3. Trimming pared 4 bases from V and 2 bases from J, leaving 12 bases between. Germline assignment: CDR1 MGHRA and CDR2 YSYEKL.

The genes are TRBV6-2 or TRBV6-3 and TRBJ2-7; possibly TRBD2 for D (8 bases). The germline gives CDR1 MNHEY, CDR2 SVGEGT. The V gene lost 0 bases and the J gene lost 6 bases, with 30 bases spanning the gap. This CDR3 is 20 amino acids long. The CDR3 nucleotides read TGTGCCAGCAGTTACTCCCTCCCGGGACAGAACGGGACTAGGACTACCGAGCAGTACTTC. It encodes CASSYSLPGQNGTRTTEQYF.

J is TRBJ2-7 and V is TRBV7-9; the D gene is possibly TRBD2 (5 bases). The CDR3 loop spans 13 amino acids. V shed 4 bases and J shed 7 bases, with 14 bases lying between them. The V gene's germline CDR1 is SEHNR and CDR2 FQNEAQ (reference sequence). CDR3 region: CASSSDPGWEQYF. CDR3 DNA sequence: TGTGCCAGCAGCTCGGACCCGGGGTGGGAGCAGTACTTC.

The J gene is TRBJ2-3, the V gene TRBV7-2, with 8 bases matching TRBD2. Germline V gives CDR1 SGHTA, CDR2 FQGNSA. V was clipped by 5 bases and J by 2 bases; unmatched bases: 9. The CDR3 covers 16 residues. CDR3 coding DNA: TGTGCCAGCAGCACCCCAGCGGGAGTGAACACAGATACGCAGTATTTT. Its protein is CASSTPAGVNTDTQYF.

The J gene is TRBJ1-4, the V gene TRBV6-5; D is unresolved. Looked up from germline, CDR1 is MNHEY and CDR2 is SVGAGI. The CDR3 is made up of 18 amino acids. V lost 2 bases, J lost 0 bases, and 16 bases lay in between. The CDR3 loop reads CASSYLGQTKTTNEKLFF. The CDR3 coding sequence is TGTGCCAGCAGTTACCTTGGGCAGACTAAAACAACTAATGAAAAACTGTTTTTT.

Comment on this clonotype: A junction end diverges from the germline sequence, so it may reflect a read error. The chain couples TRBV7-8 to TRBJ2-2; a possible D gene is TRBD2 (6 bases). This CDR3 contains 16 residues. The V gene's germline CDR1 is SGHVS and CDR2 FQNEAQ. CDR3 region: CASSLEGLANTGELFF. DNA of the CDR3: TGTGCCAGCAGCTTAGAGGGGCTAGCGAATACCGGGGAGCTGTTTTTT. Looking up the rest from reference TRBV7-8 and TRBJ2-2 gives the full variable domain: GAGVSQSPRYKVAKRGQDVALRCDPISGHVSLFWYQQALGQGPEFLTYFQNEAQLDKSGLPSDRFFAERPEGSVSTLKIQRTQQEDSAVYLCASSLEGLANTGELFFGEGSRLTVL.

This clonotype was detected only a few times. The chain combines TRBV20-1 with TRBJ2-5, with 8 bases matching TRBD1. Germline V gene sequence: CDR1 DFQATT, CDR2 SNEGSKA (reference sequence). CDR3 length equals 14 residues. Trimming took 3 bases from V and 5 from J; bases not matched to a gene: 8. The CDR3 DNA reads TGCAGTGCTAGCCCTGGACAGGGAACGGAGACCCAGTACTTC. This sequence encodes CSASPGQGTETQYF.

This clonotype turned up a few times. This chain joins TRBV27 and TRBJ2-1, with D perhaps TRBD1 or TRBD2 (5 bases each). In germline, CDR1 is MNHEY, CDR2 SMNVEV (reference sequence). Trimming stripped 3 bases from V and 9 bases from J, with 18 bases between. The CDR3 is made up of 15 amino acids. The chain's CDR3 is CASSLGRIRMLEQFF. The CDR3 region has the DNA TGTGCCAGCAGTTTGGGACGGATACGAATGCTTGAGCAGTTCTTC.

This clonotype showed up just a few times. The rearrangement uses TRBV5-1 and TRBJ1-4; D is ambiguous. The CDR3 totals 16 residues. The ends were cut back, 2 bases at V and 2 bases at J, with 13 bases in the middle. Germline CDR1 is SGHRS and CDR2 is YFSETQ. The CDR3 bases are TGCGCCAGCAGCTTCGAACCGACGGGGACTAATGAAAAACTGTTTTTT. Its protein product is CASSFEPTGTNEKLFF. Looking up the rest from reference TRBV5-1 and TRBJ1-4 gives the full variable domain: KAGVTQTPRYLIKTRGQQVTLSCSPISGHRSVSWYQQTPGQGLQFLFEYFSETQRNKGNFPGRFSGRQFSNSRSEMNVSTLELGDSALYLCASSFEPTGTNEKLFFGSGTQLSVL.

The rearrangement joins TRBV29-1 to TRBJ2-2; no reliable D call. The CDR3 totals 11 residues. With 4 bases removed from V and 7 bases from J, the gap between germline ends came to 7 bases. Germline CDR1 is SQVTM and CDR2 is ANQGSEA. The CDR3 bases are TGCAGCGTTGGTTCGGTCGGGGAGCTGTTTTTT. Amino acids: CSVGSVGELFF.

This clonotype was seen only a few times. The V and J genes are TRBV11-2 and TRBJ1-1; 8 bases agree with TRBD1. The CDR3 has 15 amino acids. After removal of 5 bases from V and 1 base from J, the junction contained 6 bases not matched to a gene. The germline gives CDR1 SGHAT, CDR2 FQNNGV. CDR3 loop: CASSADRAGNTEAFF. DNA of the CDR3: TGTGCCAGCAGCGCGGACAGGGCTGGGAACACTGAAGCTTTCTTT.

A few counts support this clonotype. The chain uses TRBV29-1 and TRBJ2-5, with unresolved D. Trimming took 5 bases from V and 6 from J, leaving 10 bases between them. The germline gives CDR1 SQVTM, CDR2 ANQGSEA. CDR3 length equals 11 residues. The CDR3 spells CSVWQPQTQYF. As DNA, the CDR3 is TGCAGCGTTTGGCAGCCCCAGACCCAGTACTTC. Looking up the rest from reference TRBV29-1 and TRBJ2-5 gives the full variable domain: SAVISQKPSRDICQRGTSLTIQCQVDSQVTMMFWYRQQPGQSLTLIATANQGSEATYESGFVIDKFPISRPNLTFSTLTVSNMSPEDSSIYLCSVWQPQTQYFGPGTRLLVL.

CDR3 bases: TGTGCCAGCAGTGTGCCGTTAGCCGGAACTAATGAAAAACTGTTTTTT. Protein sequence: CASSVPLAGTNEKLFF. The chain uses TRBV2 and TRBJ1-4; D remains ambiguous. The CDR3 extends over 16 amino acids. Germline V gene data show CDR1 as SNHLY and CDR2 as FYNNEI. Trimming took 4 bases from V and 1 from J, leaving 13 bases between them. Combining the CDR3 with reference TRBV2 and TRBJ1-4 gives the whole variable domain EPEVTQTPSHQVTQMGQEVILRCVPISNHLYFYWYRQILGQKVEFLVSFYNNEISEKSEIFDDQFSVERPDGSNFTLKIRSTKLEDSAMYFCASSVPLAGTNEKLFFGSGTQLSVL.

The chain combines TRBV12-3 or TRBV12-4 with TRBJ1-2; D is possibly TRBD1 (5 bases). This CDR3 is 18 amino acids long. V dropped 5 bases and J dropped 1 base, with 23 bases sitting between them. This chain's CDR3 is CASSHRTRVGVNNYGYTF. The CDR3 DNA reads TGTGCCAGCAGTCACCGAACCAGGGTCGGGGTCAATAACTATGGCTACACCTTC.

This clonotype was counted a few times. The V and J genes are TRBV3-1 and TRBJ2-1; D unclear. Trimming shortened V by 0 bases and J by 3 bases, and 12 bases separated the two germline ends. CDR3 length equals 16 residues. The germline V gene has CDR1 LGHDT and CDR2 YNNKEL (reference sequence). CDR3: CASSQDPGGFYNEQFF. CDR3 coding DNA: TGTGCCAGCAGCCAAGACCCCGGTGGCTTCTACAATGAGCAGTTCTTC.

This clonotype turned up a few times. DNA of the CDR3: TGTGCCAGCACCCCCGCCGGGACTAGCGGGGTCGGTGGGCAGTTCTTC. Translated, it gives CASTPAGTSGVGGQFF. V and J are TRBV6-6 and TRBJ2-1; 13 positions match TRBD2. Losses at the gene ends were 7 bases for V and 12 bases for J; bases not matched to a gene: 15. The CDR3 sequence is 16 residues long. CDR1 is MNHNY and CDR2 is SVGAGI in the germline V gene (reference sequence).

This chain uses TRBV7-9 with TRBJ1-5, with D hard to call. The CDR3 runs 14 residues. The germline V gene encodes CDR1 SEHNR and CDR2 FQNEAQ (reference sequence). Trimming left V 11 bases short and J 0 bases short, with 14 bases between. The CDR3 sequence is CAETVIDSNQPQHF. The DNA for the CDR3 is TGTGCCGAAACAGTCATTGATAGCAATCAGCCCCAGCATTTT. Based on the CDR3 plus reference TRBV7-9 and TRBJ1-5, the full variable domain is DTGVSQNPRHKITKRGQNVTFRCDPISEHNRLYWYRQTLGQGPEFLTYFQNEAQLEKSRLLSDRFSAERPKGSFSTLEIQRTEQGDSAMYLCAETVIDSNQPQHFGDGTRLSIL.

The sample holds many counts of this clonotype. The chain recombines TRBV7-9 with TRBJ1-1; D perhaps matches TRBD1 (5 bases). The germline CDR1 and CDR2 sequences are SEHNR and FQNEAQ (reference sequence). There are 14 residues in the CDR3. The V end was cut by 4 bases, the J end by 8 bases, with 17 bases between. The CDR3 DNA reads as TGTGCCAGCAGCTCCGTAACAGGTACTACAGAAGCTTTCTTT. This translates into CASSSVTGTTEAFF.